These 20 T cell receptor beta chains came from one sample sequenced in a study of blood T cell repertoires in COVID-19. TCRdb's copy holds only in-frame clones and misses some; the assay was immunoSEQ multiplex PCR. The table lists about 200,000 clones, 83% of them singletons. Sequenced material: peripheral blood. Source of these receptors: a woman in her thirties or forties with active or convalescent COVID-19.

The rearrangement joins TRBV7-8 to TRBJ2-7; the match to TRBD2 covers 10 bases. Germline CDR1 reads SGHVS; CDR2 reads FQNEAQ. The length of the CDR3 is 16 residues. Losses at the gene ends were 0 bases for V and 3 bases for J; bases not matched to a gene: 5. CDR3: CASSLARLAGHYEQYF. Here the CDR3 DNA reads TGTGCCAGCAGCTTAGCACGACTAGCGGGCCACTACGAGCAGTACTTC.

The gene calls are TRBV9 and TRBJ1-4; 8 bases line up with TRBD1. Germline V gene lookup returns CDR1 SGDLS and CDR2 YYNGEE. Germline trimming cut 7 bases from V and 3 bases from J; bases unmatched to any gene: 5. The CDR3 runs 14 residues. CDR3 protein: CASGRTGSNEKLFF. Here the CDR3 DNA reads TGTGCCAGCGGGAGGACAGGGTCTAATGAAAAACTGTTTTTT.

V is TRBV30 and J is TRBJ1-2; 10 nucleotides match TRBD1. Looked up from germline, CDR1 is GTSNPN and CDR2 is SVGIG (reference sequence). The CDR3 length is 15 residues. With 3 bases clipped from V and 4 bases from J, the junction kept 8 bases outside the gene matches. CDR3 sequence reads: CAWRGTGVSSYGYTF. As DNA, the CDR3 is TGTGCCTGGAGGGGGACAGGGGTTTCTAGCTATGGCTACACCTTC.

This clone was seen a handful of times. CDR3 protein: CASTGGGRTDTQYF. Written as DNA, the CDR3 is TGTGCCAGCACCGGGGGGGGGCGGACAGATACGCAGTATTTT. The gene calls are TRBV7-2 and TRBJ2-3; TRBD2 aligns across 8 bases. CDR3 length equals 14 residues. J gave up 3 bases and V 7 bases, and 6 bases lay outside the gene matches. Germline CDR1 reads SGHTA; CDR2 reads FQGNSA.

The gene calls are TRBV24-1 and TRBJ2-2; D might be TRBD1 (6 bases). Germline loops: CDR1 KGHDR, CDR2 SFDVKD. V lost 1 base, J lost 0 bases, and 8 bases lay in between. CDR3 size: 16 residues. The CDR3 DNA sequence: TGTGCCACCAGTGATTTAGGGGGAACGAACACCGGGGAGCTGTTTTTT. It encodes CATSDLGGTNTGELFF.

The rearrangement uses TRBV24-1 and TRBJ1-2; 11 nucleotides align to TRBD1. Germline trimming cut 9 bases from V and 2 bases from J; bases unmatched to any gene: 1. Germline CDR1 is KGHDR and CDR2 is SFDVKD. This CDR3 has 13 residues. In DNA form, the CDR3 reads TGTGCCACCGGGGACAGGGGGAACTATGGCTACACCTTC. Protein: CATGDRGNYGYTF.

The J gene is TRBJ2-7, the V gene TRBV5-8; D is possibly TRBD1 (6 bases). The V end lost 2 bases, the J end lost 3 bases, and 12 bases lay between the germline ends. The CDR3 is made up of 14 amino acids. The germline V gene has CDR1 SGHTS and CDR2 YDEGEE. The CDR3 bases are TGTGCCAGCAGCTTAGAACAGGGCTACTACGAGCAGTACTTC. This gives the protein CASSLEQGYYEQYF.

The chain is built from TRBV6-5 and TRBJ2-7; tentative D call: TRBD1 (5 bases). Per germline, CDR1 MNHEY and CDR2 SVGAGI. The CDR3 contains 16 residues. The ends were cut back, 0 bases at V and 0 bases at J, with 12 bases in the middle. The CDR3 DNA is TGTGCCAGCAGTTACTCGACATTCGACAGCTCCTACGAGCAGTACTTC. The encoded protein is CASSYSTFDSSYEQYF.

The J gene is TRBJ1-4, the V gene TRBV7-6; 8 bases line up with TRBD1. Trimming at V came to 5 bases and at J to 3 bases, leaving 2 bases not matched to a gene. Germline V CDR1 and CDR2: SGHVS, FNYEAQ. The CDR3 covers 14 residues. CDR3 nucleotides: TGTGCCAGCAGCCCGGACAGGGCTAATGAAAAACTGTTTTTT. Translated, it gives CASSPDRANEKLFF. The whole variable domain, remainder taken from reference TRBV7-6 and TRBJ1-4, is GAGVSQSPRYKVTKRGQDVALRCDPISGHVSLYWYRQALGQGPEFLTYFNYEAQQDKSGLPNDRFSAERPEGSISTLTIQRTEQRDSAMYRCASSPDRANEKLFFGSGTQLSVL.

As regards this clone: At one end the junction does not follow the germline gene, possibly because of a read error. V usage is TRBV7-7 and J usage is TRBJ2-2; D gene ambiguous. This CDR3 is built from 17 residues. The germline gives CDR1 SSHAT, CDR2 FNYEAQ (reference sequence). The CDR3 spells CASSLEVAATHTGELFF. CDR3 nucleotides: TGTGCTAGCAGCTTAGAAGTGGCGGCGACTCACACCGGGGAGCTGTTTTTT.

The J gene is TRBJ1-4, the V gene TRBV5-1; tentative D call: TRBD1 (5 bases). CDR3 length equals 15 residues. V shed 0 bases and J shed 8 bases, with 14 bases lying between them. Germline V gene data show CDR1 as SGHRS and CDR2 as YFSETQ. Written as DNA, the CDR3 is TGCGCCAGCAGCTTGGCCAGGCAGGGAGGGGAAAAACTGTTTTTT. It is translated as CASSLARQGGEKLFF.

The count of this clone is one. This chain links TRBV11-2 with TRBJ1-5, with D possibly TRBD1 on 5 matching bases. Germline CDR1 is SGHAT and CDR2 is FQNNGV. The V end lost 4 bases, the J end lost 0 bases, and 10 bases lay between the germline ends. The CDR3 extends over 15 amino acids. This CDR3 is CASSYDRDSNQPQHF. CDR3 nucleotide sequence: TGTGCCAGCAGCTATGACAGAGATAGCAATCAGCCCCAGCATTTT.

This CDR3 is CASSSTGQSAYEQYF. CDR3 DNA sequence: TGTGCCAGTAGTTCGACGGGACAGAGTGCCTACGAGCAGTACTTC. This rearrangement joins TRBV19 to TRBJ2-7; 7 nucleotides agree with TRBD1. V shed 5 bases and J 2 bases; nucleotides not matched to a gene: 9. Germline CDR1 LNHDA, CDR2 SQIVND (reference sequence). The length of the CDR3 is 15 residues.

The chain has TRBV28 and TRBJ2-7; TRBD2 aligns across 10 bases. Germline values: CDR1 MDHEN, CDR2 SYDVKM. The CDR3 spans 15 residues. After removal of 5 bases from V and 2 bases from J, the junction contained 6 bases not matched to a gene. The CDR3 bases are TGTGCCAGCAGTCCATGGACTAGCGGCCCCTACGAGCAGTACTTC. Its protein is CASSPWTSGPYEQYF.

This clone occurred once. The CDR3 DNA reads TGTGCCAGCAGCGTAGCTGGCCGGGCGGGGCAGCCCCAGCATTTT. Its protein is CASSVAGRAGQPQHF. This sequence joins TRBV9 and TRBJ1-5, with D unclear. The V gene's germline CDR1 is SGDLS and CDR2 YYNGEE. This CDR3 comprises 15 residues. The ends were cut back, 0 bases at V and 7 bases at J, with 14 bases in the middle.

DNA of the CDR3: TGTGCCAGCAGCCTAACCTCCTCGGGAGGCGGTGAGCAGTTCTTC. Protein product: CASSLTSSGGGEQFF. The gene calls are TRBV7-2 and TRBJ2-1; TRBD2 agrees at 7 bases. Germline V gives CDR1 SGHTA, CDR2 FQGNSA. The trim removed 5 bases at V and 9 bases at J, leaving 13 bases unmatched. The CDR3 sequence is 15 residues long.

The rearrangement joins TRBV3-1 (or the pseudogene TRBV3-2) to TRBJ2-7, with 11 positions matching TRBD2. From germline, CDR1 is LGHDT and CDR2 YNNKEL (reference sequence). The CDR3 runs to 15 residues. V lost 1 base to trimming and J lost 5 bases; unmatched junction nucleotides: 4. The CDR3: CASSQGLAGPHEQYF. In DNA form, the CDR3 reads TGTGCCAGCAGCCAAGGACTAGCGGGGCCCCACGAGCAGTACTTC.

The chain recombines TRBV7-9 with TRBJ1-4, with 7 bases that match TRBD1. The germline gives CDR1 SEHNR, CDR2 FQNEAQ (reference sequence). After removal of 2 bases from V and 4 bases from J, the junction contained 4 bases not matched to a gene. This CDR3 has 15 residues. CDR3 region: CASSLMAGGNEKLFF. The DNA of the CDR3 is TGTGCCAGCAGCTTAATGGCAGGGGGTAATGAAAAACTGTTTTTT.

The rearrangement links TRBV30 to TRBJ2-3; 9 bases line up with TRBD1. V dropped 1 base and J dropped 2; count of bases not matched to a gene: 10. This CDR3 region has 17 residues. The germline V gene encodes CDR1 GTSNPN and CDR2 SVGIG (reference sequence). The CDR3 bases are TGTGCCTGGAGTGCATACGGGACAGGGCGTTTCACAGATACGCAGTATTTT. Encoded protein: CAWSAYGTGRFTDTQYF. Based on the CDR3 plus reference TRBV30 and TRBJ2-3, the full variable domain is SQTIHQWPATLVQPVGSPLSLECTVEGTSNPNLYWYRQAAGRGLQLLFYSVGIGQISSEVPQNLSASRPQDRQFILSSKKLLLSDSGFYLCAWSAYGTGRFTDTQYFGPGTRLTVL.

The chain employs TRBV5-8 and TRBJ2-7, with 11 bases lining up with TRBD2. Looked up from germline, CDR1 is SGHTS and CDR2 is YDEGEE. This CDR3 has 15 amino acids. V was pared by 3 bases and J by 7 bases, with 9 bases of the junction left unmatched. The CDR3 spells CASSWGLAADLEQYF. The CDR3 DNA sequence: TGTGCCAGCAGCTGGGGACTAGCGGCTGACCTTGAGCAGTACTTC.